The clone carrying this TCR beta chain came up a few times. Its antigen is not known. This sample stems from a study of CD8 T cells in ankylosing spondylitis. General observations from the study: Disease-linked clones had a CD8+ phenotype and relatively low frequency in peripheral blood. Made up of roughly 8 highly homologous variants, a TCR beta motif appeared characteristic of ankylosing spondylitis blood. Clones tied to disease were said to be significantly enriched in matched ankylosing spondylitis synovial fluid.

The authors made TCR beta libraries by quantitative 5'-RACE with molecular barcodes. TCRdb recomputed calls from the 5' RACE reads with MiXCR, one row per CDR3 protein. The table lists a few hundred thousand distinct CDR3 sequences, approximately 12% of them singletons. V lost 4 bases to trimming and J lost 4 bases, with 10 bases between them. CDR3 length: 13 amino acids. Looked up from germline, CDR1 is LGHDT and CDR2 is YNNKEL (reference sequence). The TCR originated in a male donor with ankylosing spondylitis or in good health (not recorded which). The specimen sequenced was blood, either unsorted or a sorted T cell fraction (not recorded which). The chain combines TRBV3-1 with TRBJ1-2, with D possibly TRBD1 on 5 matching bases. CDR3 region: CASSPGGIYGYTF. The CDR3 nucleotides read TGTGCCAGCAGCCCGGGGGGGATCTATGGCTACACCTTC.